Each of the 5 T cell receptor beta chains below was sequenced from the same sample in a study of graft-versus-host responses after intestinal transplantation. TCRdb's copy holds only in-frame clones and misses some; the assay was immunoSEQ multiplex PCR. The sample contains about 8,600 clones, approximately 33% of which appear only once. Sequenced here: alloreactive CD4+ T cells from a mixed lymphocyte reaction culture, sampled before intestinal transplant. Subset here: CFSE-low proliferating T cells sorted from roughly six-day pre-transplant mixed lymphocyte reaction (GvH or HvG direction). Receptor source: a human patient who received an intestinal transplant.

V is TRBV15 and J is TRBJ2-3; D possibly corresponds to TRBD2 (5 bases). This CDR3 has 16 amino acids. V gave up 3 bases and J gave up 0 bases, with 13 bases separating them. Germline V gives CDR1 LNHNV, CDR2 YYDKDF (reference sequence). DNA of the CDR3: TGTGCCACCAGCAGGAGGGTACGGGCTAGCACAGATACGCAGTATTTT. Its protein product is CATSRRVRASTDTQYF.

The CDR3 sequence: CASSLIAGGAYEQYF. The CDR3 DNA reads TGTGCCAGCAGTTTAATAGCGGGGGGGGCCTACGAGCAGTACTTC. The chain uses TRBV28 and TRBJ2-7, with 11 positions matching TRBD2. In germline, CDR1 is MDHEN, CDR2 SYDVKM. The CDR3 has 15 amino acids. V trimming: 2 bases; J trimming: 2 bases; junction bases outside the gene matches: 2.

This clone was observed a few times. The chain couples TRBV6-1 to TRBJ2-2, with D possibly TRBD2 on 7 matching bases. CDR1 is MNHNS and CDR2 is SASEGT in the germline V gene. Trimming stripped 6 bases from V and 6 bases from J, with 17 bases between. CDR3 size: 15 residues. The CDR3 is CASRPTAGAPGELFF. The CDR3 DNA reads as TGTGCCAGCAGGCCAACGGCGGGGGCACCCGGGGAGCTGTTTTTT.

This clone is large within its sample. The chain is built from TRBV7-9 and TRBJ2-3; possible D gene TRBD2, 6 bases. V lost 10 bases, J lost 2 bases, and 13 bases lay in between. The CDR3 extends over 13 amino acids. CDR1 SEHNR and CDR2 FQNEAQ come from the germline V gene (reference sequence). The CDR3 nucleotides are TGTGCCAAGTCGGGGGATCTCACAGATACGCAGTATTTT. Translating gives CAKSGDLTDTQYF.

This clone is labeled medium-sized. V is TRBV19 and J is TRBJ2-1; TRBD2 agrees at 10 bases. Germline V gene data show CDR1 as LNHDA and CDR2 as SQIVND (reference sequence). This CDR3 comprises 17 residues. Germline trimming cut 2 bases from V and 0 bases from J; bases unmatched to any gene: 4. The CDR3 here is CASSILGLASSYNEQFF. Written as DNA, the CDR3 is TGTGCCAGTAGTATACTGGGACTAGCGAGCTCCTACAATGAGCAGTTCTTC.